The rows below give T cell receptor beta chains drawn from one sample of a study of neoadjuvant anti-PD-1 for oral cavity cancer. Profiling relied on immunoSEQ multiplex PCR, and the TCRdb table lists in-frame clones only, not all of them. The sample records about 14,000 clones, around two thirds being singletons. This specimen consisted of PBMCs, obtained before nivolumab (anti-PD-1) treatment. Receptors originate from a person between 35 and 79 years old with oral cavity squamous cell carcinoma. CDR3s include the opening cysteine and the closing phenylalanine or tryptophan. The D gene is left open where the match is weak. A clone size is listed for some rows: how often the clone was seen (once, few, many), or a class if it is expanded.

J: TRBJ2-7; V: TRBV6-1; size: few; D: TRBD1; CDR3: CASSEFEGQASYEQYF; DNA: TGTGCCAGCAGTGAATTTGAGGGACAGGCCTCCTACGAGCAGTACTTC
J: TRBJ2-2; V: TRBV10-2; size: .; D: TRBD2; CDR3: CASSESSGLAGGTGELFF; DNA: TGCGCCAGCAGTGAGTCGTCGGGACTAGCGGGGGGGACCGGGGAGCTGTTTTTT
J: TRBJ2-5; V: TRBV11-2; size: .; D: .; CDR3: CASSLEDGGLIFAPQETQYF; DNA: TGTGCCAGCAGCTTAGAGGATGGGGGGCTAATCTTCGCTCCCCAAGAGACCCAGTACTTC
J: TRBJ2-4; V: TRBV18; size: .; D: TRBD2; CDR3: CASSPGGRATPLAKNIQYF; DNA: TGTGCCAGCTCACCGGGCGGGAGGGCCACCCCTCTAGCCAAAAACATTCAGTACTTC
J: TRBJ1-2; V: TRBV6-5; size: .; D: TRBD1; CDR3: CASRGTGLHYGYTF; DNA: TGTGCCAGCAGAGGGACAGGGCTCCACTATGGCTACACCTTC
J: TRBJ2-2; V: TRBV5-4; size: few; D: TRBD2; CDR3: CASSASGTSGRAGAGELFF; DNA: TGTGCCAGCAGCGCGTCCGGGACTAGCGGGAGGGCCGGGGCCGGGGAGCTGTTTTTT
J: TRBJ2-7; V: TRBV9; size: .; D: TRBD2; CDR3: CASSIGLADSSYEQYF; DNA: TGTGCCAGCAGCATCGGACTAGCGGATAGCTCCTACGAGCAGTACTTC
J: TRBJ1-3; V: TRBV2; size: few; D: .; CDR3: CASSENVRISGNTIYF; DNA: TGTGCCAGCAGTGAAAATGTGAGGATATCTGGAAACACCATATATTTT
J: TRBJ2-4; V: TRBV6-5; size: .; D: TRBD2; CDR3: CASSLSSGRRNIQYF; DNA: TGTGCCAGCAGTTTGTCCAGCGGGAGGCGAAACATTCAGTACTTC
J: TRBJ1-6; V: TRBV9; size: few; D: .; CDR3: CASSVGGFDSPLHF; DNA: TGTGCCAGCAGCGTAGGTGGGTTTGATTCACCCCTCCACTTT
J: TRBJ1-1; V: TRBV5-4; size: .; D: TRBD1; CDR3: CASSGRQGSWTEAFF; DNA: TGTGCCAGCAGCGGGAGACAGGGCTCGTGGACTGAAGCTTTCTTT
J: TRBJ2-7; V: TRBV5-6; size: few; D: TRBD2; CDR3: CASSVGREAYEQYF; DNA: TGTGCCAGCAGCGTCGGGAGGGAAGCCTACGAGCAGTACTTC
J: TRBJ2-7; V: TRBV27; size: few; D: TRBD1; CDR3: CATRKGQGRYEQYF; DNA: TGTGCGACCCGGAAGGGACAGGGGAGGTACGAGCAGTACTTC
J: TRBJ1-2; V: TRBV10-3; size: .; D: .; CDR3: CAISESTGGGYTF; DNA: TGTGCCATCAGTGAGTCGACTGGCGGAGGCTACACCTTC
J: TRBJ2-1; V: TRBV5-1; size: .; D: TRBD2; CDR3: CASSLDPGGRAGNEQFF; DNA: TGCGCCAGCAGCTTGGATCCGGGCGGGAGGGCCGGCAATGAGCAGTTCTTC
J: TRBJ2-7; V: TRBV28; size: .; D: .; CDR3: CASTNPDRILSYEQYF; DNA: TGTGCCAGCACCAATCCGGACAGAATTCTTTCCTACGAGCAGTACTTC